This T cell receptor beta chain was sequenced during a study of blood T cell repertoires in COVID-19. Study-wide context: Sites in the United States, Italy and Spain provided acute and convalescent COVID-19 samples.

There are 14 residues in the CDR3. Germline loops: CDR1 SGHNT, CDR2 YYREEE (reference sequence). V was pared by 5 bases and J by 7 bases, with 13 bases between. Recovered Cohort 3 donors showed two negative PCRs, clearance, or symptom resolution. Some clones are missing from TCRdb's copy, which holds only in-frame ones; the method was immunoSEQ multiplex PCR. There are some 170,000 clones in the sample; around 83% occur only once, and roughly 6.2% lies in the top ten. The sequence derives from a man in his forties or fifties who had recovered from COVID-19. The sample comprised PBMCs or T cells enriched from blood (not recorded which). The V and J genes are TRBV5-4 and TRBJ1-6; D call uncertain. The CDR3 sequence: CASRTEIYNSPLHF. The CDR3 region has the DNA TGTGCCAGCAGGACGGAGATTTACAATTCACCCCTCCACTTT.